The 15 T cell receptor beta chains below come from one sample, sequenced in a study of human T cells and chemical hapten exposure. TCRdb re-derived calls from the RACE reads in MiXCR, one entry per CDR3 protein. The sample holds 75,000 to 95,000 distinct CDR3 sequences, roughly 10% seen once. Specified time point: patch test 1, 2 weeks after DPC sensitization. As for treatment: therapeutic diphenylcyclopropenone sensitization with weekly scalp DPC. The sequenced sample was whole blood, obtained in connection with sensitization to the hapten diphenylcyclopropenone (DPC). These receptor sequences come from a woman aged 60-70 years with alopecia areata. Some clones in this sample may be carry-over from other donors' samples.

The count of this clonotype is one. The chain joins TRBV5-1 to TRBJ2-3; possibly TRBD1 for D (6 bases). Germline-derived CDR1 and CDR2 are SGHRS and YFSETQ. Trimming stripped 4 bases from V and 0 bases from J, with 12 bases between. There are 15 residues in the CDR3. The CDR3 DNA reads as TGCGCCAGCAGCGGGGGCAGGGGAAGCACAGATACGCAGTATTTT. Amino acid sequence: CASSGGRGSTDTQYF.

In this sample, this clonotype turned up a few times. Compared with germline, one end of the junction differs, possibly owing to a read error. CDR3: CASSLDGHNEQFF. The CDR3 DNA follows: TGTGCTAGCAGCTTAGACGGACACAATGAGCAGTTCTTC. This sequence joins TRBV7-7 and TRBJ2-1; D gene unclear. Germline V gene sequence: CDR1 SSHAT, CDR2 FNYEAQ (reference sequence). The CDR3 length is 13 residues.

The genes are TRBV27 and TRBJ2-7; possible D gene TRBD1, 7 bases. CDR1 is MNHEY, CDR2 SMNVEV, per germline (reference sequence). Trimming removed 8 bases at V and 2 bases at J, with 16 bases between. This CDR3 region has 14 residues. CDR3 coding DNA: TGTGCCAGCCGGGAGTACGGGACAGCCTACGAGCAGTACTTC. It encodes CASREYGTAYEQYF.

This clonotype was detected ten times or more. This chain uses TRBV6-2 or TRBV6-3 with TRBJ2-3; 7 nucleotides match TRBD2. Per the germline V gene, CDR1 is MNHEY and CDR2 is SVGEGT. The J segment lost 4 bases and the V segment lost 4 bases, leaving 2 bases of the junction unmatched. The CDR3 has 13 amino acids. This CDR3 is CASSFGLADTQYF. CDR3 in DNA: TGTGCCAGCAGTTTCGGACTAGCAGATACGCAGTATTTT.

This chain joins TRBV28 and TRBJ1-5; no reliable D call. Trimming removed 11 bases at V and 1 base at J, with 15 bases between. Germline V gives CDR1 MDHEN, CDR2 SYDVKM. The CDR3 is 14 residues long. In nucleotides, the CDR3 is TGTGCCGGTGCTGCAGGTGGCAGCAATCAGCCCCAGCATTTT. This encodes CAGAAGGSNQPQHF.

This chain uses TRBV3-1 with TRBJ1-1, with no clear D. Germline CDR1 and CDR2: LGHDT and YNNKEL (reference sequence). This CDR3 is built from 14 residues. The V end was cut by 4 bases, the J end by 1 base, with 10 bases between. The CDR3 loop reads CASSRTDSNTEAFF. DNA for the CDR3: TGTGCCAGCAGCCGGACGGATTCGAACACTGAAGCTTTCTTT.

The sample holds a few counts of this clonotype. V gene TRBV5-4 combines with J gene TRBJ1-5; D possibly corresponds to TRBD1 (5 bases). Trimming shortened V by 0 bases and J by 5 bases, and 12 bases separated the two germline ends. CDR3 size: 15 residues. Germline loops: CDR1 SGHNT, CDR2 YYREEE (reference sequence). The CDR3 protein is CASSLDQGGDQPQHF. The CDR3 bases are TGTGCCAGCAGCTTGGACCAGGGAGGGGATCAGCCCCAGCATTTT.

Only a few counts were recorded for this clonotype. V usage is TRBV5-1 and J usage is TRBJ2-1; D unresolved. V was clipped by 0 bases and J by 9 bases, with 7 bases between them. Germline assignment: CDR1 SGHRS and CDR2 YFSETQ. The CDR3 loop spans 12 amino acids. CDR3 DNA sequence: TGCGCCAGCAGCTTGGCGGGTGCTGAGCAGTTCTTC. Amino acids: CASSLAGAEQFF.

The J gene is TRBJ1-1, the V gene TRBV12-5; weak D call: TRBD1 (5 bases). The CDR3 covers 13 residues. V lost 9 bases and J lost 1, with 12 bases in between. Germline assignment: CDR1 LGHNT and CDR2 FRNRAP. The CDR3 protein is CASWVRGNTEAFF. CDR3 sequence (DNA): TGTGCTAGCTGGGTTAGGGGGAACACTGAAGCTTTCTTT.

This clonotype was observed many times. This chain joins TRBV9 and TRBJ2-1; TRBD2 agrees at 11 bases. Germline loops: CDR1 SGDLS, CDR2 YYNGEE. The CDR3 runs to 15 residues. J lost 4 bases, V lost 0 bases, and 0 bases had no gene match. CDR3 sequence reads: CASSVGLAGYNEQFF. CDR3 DNA: TGTGCCAGCAGCGTAGGACTAGCGGGGTACAATGAGCAGTTCTTC.

This clonotype was observed at least ten times. This chain uses TRBV29-1 with TRBJ2-6, with D unresolved. V dropped 8 bases and J dropped 4 bases, with 9 bases sitting between them. CDR3 length equals 12 residues. The germline V gene has CDR1 SQVTM and CDR2 ANQGSEA. Here the CDR3 reads CSCESGANVLTF. CDR3 nucleotide sequence: TGCAGCTGCGAGTCGGGGGCCAACGTCCTGACTTTC.

This clonotype has just a few counts. V and J are TRBV9 and TRBJ1-1; D is undetermined. Germline V gene lookup returns CDR1 SGDLS and CDR2 YYNGEE. Trimming pared 0 bases from V and 3 bases from J, leaving 9 bases between. The CDR3 is 14 amino acids. CDR3 DNA: TGTGCCAGCAGCGTAGCGGGGTCGGACACTGAAGCTTTCTTT. Its protein product is CASSVAGSDTEAFF.

This clonotype appeared many times. The chain uses TRBV20-1 and TRBJ1-4; TRBD1 aligns across 8 bases. Looked up from germline, CDR1 is DFQATT and CDR2 is SNEGSKA (reference sequence). There are 15 residues in the CDR3. V gave up 6 bases and J gave up 7 bases; unmatched junction bases: 13. The CDR3 reads CSAHETGTGGEKLFF. CDR3 nucleotide sequence: TGCAGTGCCCACGAGACCGGGACAGGTGGTGAAAAACTGTTTTTT.

This clonotype was observed at least ten times. The chain has TRBV29-1 and TRBJ1-5, with D tentatively TRBD1 (6 bases). V was pared by 2 bases and J by 6 bases, with 11 bases between. The CDR3 contains 13 residues. Germline V gene lookup returns CDR1 SQVTM and CDR2 ANQGSEA. CDR3 region: CSVEPGAGQPQHF. The CDR3 nucleotides read TGCAGCGTTGAACCAGGGGCCGGTCAGCCCCAGCATTTT.

This clonotype was seen at least ten times. The chain uses TRBV12-3 or TRBV12-4 and TRBJ2-3; D is perhaps TRBD1 or TRBD2 (5 bases each). V gave up 6 bases and J gave up 3 bases, with 10 bases separating them. The CDR3 is 13 residues long. Written as DNA, the CDR3 is TGTGCCAGCAGGGGGGTATGGACAGATACGCAGTATTTT. Its translation: CASRGVWTDTQYF.